This T cell receptor (beta chain) was profiled in a study of regulatory T cells in long-lasting Graves disease. Germline-derived CDR1 and CDR2 are MNHNS and SASEGT. The CDR3 spans 15 residues. This clonotype was found many times. One end of the junction varies from germline; a read error may be responsible. Sample time point: newly diagnosed GD, antithyroid drugs for less than 3 months. PBMC-extracted RNA yielded the TCR library. Building of the TCR beta libraries involved iRepertoire HTBI primers and Arm-PCR of CDR3 regions. TCRdb reanalysed the multiplex PCR reads using MiXCR and keeps one entry per CDR3 protein. The sample lists about 620,000 distinct CDR3 sequences; 15% to 20% were seen once. These same data were also listed under a study on T cells in Graves' hyperthyroidism and ophthalmopathy.

The sample was peripheral blood mononuclear cells (PBMCs), taken at new diagnosis, from a patient treated with antithyroid drugs. This chain uses TRBV6-1 with TRBJ1-5; D possibly corresponds to TRBD1 (5 bases). This TCR derives from a woman under 40 with Graves disease. CDR3 in amino acids: CASSEGDGYGQPQHF. For the CDR3, the DNA is TGTGCCAGCAGCGAAGGGGACGGGTACGGTCAGCCCCAGCATTTT.